This is a list of T cell receptor beta chains from one sample in a study of T cell responses to AZD1222 COVID-19 vaccine. TCRdb's copy holds only in-frame clones and misses some; the assay was immunoSEQ multiplex PCR. The table records roughly 180,000 clones, around 90% of them present only once. The source material was peripheral blood, sampled 28 days after the second AZD1222 dose. The source of these receptors is an adult who received the AZD1222 COVID-19 vaccine. Each CDR3 is given with its conserved first and last residue. The D gene is left open where the match is weak. Clone sizes are given selectively: once, few, many, or a class where the clone is expanded.

abundance	d_gene	v_gene	j_gene	CDR3aa	CDR3nt
-	-	TRBV30	TRBJ1-2	CASYGYTF	TGTGCCAGCTATGGCTACACCTTC
-	-	TRBV5-5	TRBJ1-3	CASSPGTEGITIYF	TGTGCCAGCAGCCCCGGGACCGAGGGTATCACCATATATTTT
-	-	TRBV4-1	TRBJ1-5	CASSLRPGGDQPQHF	TGCGCCAGCAGCCTACGGCCGGGGGGCGACCAGCCCCAGCATTTT
-	-	TRBV5-1	TRBJ1-1	CASTQDGNTEAFF	TGCGCCAGCACCCAAGACGGAAACACTGAAGCTTTCTTT
-	-	TRBV19	TRBJ1-6	CASSTWDGNHSPLHF	TGTGCCAGTAGTACCTGGGACGGGAACCATTCACCCCTCCACTTT
-	TRBD2	TRBV10-3	TRBJ2-1	CAIRGDAGLASNEQFF	TGTGCCATCAGGGGGGATGCGGGACTAGCGAGCAATGAGCAGTTCTTC
-	-	TRBV20-1	TRBJ1-2	CSGKYGYTF	TGCAGTGGGAAGTATGGCTACACCTTC
-	TRBD2	TRBV6-6	TRBJ2-5	CASRDGLAGQETQYF	TGTGCCAGCAGAGATGGACTAGCGGGACAAGAGACCCAGTACTTC
-	-	TRBV28	TRBJ1-2	CASSLNGGSYGYTF	TGTGCCAGCAGTTTAAACGGCGGGAGCTATGGCTACACCTTC
-	-	TRBV6-5	TRBJ1-1	CASSYSPGSAEAFF	TGTGCCAGCAGTTACTCGCCAGGCTCCGCTGAAGCTTTCTTT
-	-	TRBV3-1/TRBV3-2	TRBJ1-6	CASSPTLGGGSPLHF	TGTGCCAGCAGCCCCACCTTAGGGGGAGGGTCACCCCTCCACTTT
-	TRBD1	TRBV6-5	TRBJ1-6	CASRTTGGVSPLHF	TGTGCCAGCAGGACGACAGGGGGAGTTTCACCCCTCCACTTT
-	-	TRBV6-6	TRBJ1-2	CASSYSRGNYGYTF	TGTGCCAGCAGTTACTCGAGGGGGAACTATGGCTACACCTTC
-	TRBD1	TRBV11-3	TRBJ2-7	CASSPEGAGEQYF	TGTGCCAGCAGTCCTGAGGGGGCGGGTGAGCAGTACTTC
-	TRBD1	TRBV18	TRBJ1-6	CASSPPDRGSSPLHF	TGTGCCAGCTCACCACCGGACAGGGGGAGTTCACCCCTCCACTTT
many	TRBD1	TRBV18	TRBJ2-7	CASSPGTDVEQYF	TGTGCCAGCTCCCCTGGGACAGACGTCGAGCAGTACTTC
-	TRBD1	TRBV2	TRBJ1-4	CASSEGDRGPNEKLFF	TGTGCCAGCAGTGAGGGAGACAGGGGACCTAATGAAAAACTGTTTTTT
once	-	TRBV2	TRBJ2-3	CAGSSGVPDTQYF	TGTGCCGGCTCATCAGGAGTCCCAGATACGCAGTATTTT
-	-	TRBV19	TRBJ1-4	CASTPGALGYEKLFF	TGTGCCAGTACCCCCGGGGCCCTCGGCTATGAAAAACTGTTTTTT
-	-	TRBV2	TRBJ1-2	CASSESSVRYGYTF	TGTGCCAGCAGTGAGTCGTCGGTGAGATACGGCTACACCTTC
once	TRBD1	TRBV19	TRBJ1-1	CASRQLSGTGSAEAFF	TGTGCCAGTAGGCAGCTTTCCGGGACAGGGAGCGCTGAAGCTTTCTTT
-	-	TRBV9	TRBJ1-6	CASSVGRDSYNSPLHF	TGTGCCAGCAGCGTAGGCAGAGACTCCTATAATTCACCCCTCCACTTT
once	TRBD1	TRBV13	TRBJ2-7	CASSLRALTGGGYEQYF	TGTGCCAGCAGCTTAAGGGCCCTGACAGGGGGAGGCTACGAGCAGTACTTC
-	-	TRBV19	TRBJ1-2	CASSSVYGYTF	TGTGCCAGTAGTAGCGTCTATGGCTACACCTTC
-	-	TRBV2	TRBJ2-7	CASSSHLSYEQYF	TGTGCCAGCAGCTCACACCTCTCCTACGAGCAGTACTTC
-	TRBD1	TRBV27	TRBJ1-5	CASRTTGGDQPQHF	TGTGCCAGCAGGACGACAGGGGGAGATCAGCCCCAGCATTTT
-	TRBD1	TRBV27	TRBJ2-7	CASKWGTGDYEQYF	TGTGCCAGCAAATGGGGGACAGGGGACTACGAGCAGTACTTC
few	-	TRBV9	TRBJ1-6	CASSPTDSPLHF	TGTGCCAGCAGCCCTACAGATTCACCCCTCCACTTT
-	TRBD1	TRBV15	TRBJ1-3	CATSRDRDSSGNTIYF	TGTGCCACCAGCAGAGATCGGGACAGCTCTGGAAACACCATATATTTT
-	-	TRBV7-2	TRBJ1-5	CASSLERDQPQHF	TGTGCCAGCAGCTTAGAAAGAGATCAGCCCCAGCATTTT
-	TRBD2	TRBV3-1/TRBV3-2	TRBJ2-2	CASSQDRLAGNTGELFF	TGTGCCAGCAGCCAAGATCGCCTAGCGGGAAACACCGGGGAGCTGTTTTTT
-	-	TRBV7-9	TRBJ1-2	CASSRGTDHGYTF	TGTGCCAGCAGCCGCGGGACGGACCATGGCTACACCTTC
-	-	TRBV19	TRBJ2-5	CASSFITSGSQETQYF	TGTGCCAGTAGCTTTATAACGTCAGGGTCCCAAGAGACCCAGTACTTC
few	-	TRBV2	TRBJ2-6	CASSEVQAGANVLTF	TGTGCCAGCAGTGAAGTGCAGGCCGGGGCCAACGTCCTGACTTTC
once	-	TRBV6-2/TRBV6-3	TRBJ1-2	CASSYSSLSPGATF	TGTGCCAGCAGTTACTCGAGTCTAAGTCCAGGGGCCACCTTC
-	TRBD1	TRBV5-1	TRBJ1-3	CASRRTGRAGNTIYF	TGCGCCAGCAGACGGACAGGGCGGGCCGGAAACACCATATATTTT
-	-	TRBV5-6	TRBJ2-1	CASSLESESSYNEQFF	TGTGCCAGCAGCTTGGAGTCGGAGAGCTCCTACAATGAGCAGTTCTTC
-	-	TRBV7-9	TRBJ1-2	CASSIIQRTDGYTF	TGTGCCAGCAGCATAATTCAGCGTACGGACGGCTACACCTTC
-	-	TRBV18	TRBJ1-1	CASSEGMNTEAFF	TGTGCCAGCTCGGAGGGGATGAACACTGAAGCTTTCTTT
-	TRBD1	TRBV11-2	TRBJ1-5	CASSSGTGGGQPQHF	TGTGCCAGCAGCTCCGGGACAGGGGGGGGTCAGCCCCAGCATTTT
-	TRBD2	TRBV5-1	TRBJ2-1	CASRGTSGALYNEQFF	TGCGCCAGCAGGGGGACTAGCGGGGCCCTCTACAATGAGCAGTTCTTC
-	-	TRBV30	TRBJ2-5	CAWSEPDYYQETQYF	TGTGCCTGGAGTGAACCGGACTACTACCAAGAGACCCAGTACTTC
-	-	TRBV6-5	TRBJ1-1	CATPWGEGTEAFF	TGTGCCACCCCATGGGGGGAGGGCACTGAAGCTTTCTTT
-	-	TRBV7-3	TRBJ2-2	CASSFSANTGELFF	TGTGCCAGCAGCTTTTCCGCGAACACCGGGGAGCTGTTTTTT
-	-	TRBV27	TRBJ1-4	CASSFDISNEKLFF	TGTGCCAGCAGTTTCGACATTTCTAATGAAAAACTGTTTTTT